The source of this TCR beta chain is a study of CD8+ T cells in alopecia areata. The CDR3 loop spans 13 amino acids. The germline gives CDR1 MDHEN, CDR2 SYDVKM. V lost 5 bases to trimming and J lost 3 bases, with 11 bases between them. The sequencing template was cDNA reverse transcribed from extracted RNA. Repertoires were generated with immunoSEQ multiplex PCR, while TCRdb's copy carries only in-frame clones and drops some. Here the sample spans about 82,000 clones, roughly 50% being singletons. Sequencing input: NKG2D-high CD8+ T cells sorted from blood. The chain links TRBV28 to TRBJ2-7; D uncertain. This TCR came from a human donor with alopecia areata. The CDR3 protein is CASSPTDDYEQYF. The CDR3 nucleotides read TGTGCCAGCAGTCCTACAGACGACTACGAGCAGTACTTC.